This T cell receptor (beta chain) was obtained from a study of cytomegalovirus exposure and HLA in healthy donors. The overall study: Previous work identified roughly 110 million unique TCR beta sequences from about 200 million T cells.

A remark on this clone: Its antigen is undetermined.

PCR amplification relied on 60 Vbeta primers (plus 13 Jbeta primers). Here immunoSEQ multiplex PCR was the method, and the copy in TCRdb shows in-frame clones only, minus some. The top ten hold about 1.2% of the sample, which has approximately 91,000 clones, around 70% seen once. Study results and limitations: TCR beta V- and J-gene trimming, according to a later analysis, was linked to a missense DCLRE1C variant. Later analysis suggested most CMV-associated TCR beta chains were HLA-restricted.

This CDR3 is built from 15 residues. Germline V gives CDR1 LGHNA, CDR2 YSLEER. V was clipped by 0 bases and J by 4 bases, with 13 bases between them. Healthy individuals who donated bone marrow served as the donors. This TCR derives from a female donor in good health and CMV-seronegative. The chain links TRBV4-3 to TRBJ2-7, with D perhaps matching TRBD1 (5 bases). The sample was PBMCs. This CDR3 reads CASSQERTKSYEQYF. The CDR3 DNA reads as TGCGCCAGCAGCCAAGAGAGGACAAAGAGTTACGAGCAGTACTTC.